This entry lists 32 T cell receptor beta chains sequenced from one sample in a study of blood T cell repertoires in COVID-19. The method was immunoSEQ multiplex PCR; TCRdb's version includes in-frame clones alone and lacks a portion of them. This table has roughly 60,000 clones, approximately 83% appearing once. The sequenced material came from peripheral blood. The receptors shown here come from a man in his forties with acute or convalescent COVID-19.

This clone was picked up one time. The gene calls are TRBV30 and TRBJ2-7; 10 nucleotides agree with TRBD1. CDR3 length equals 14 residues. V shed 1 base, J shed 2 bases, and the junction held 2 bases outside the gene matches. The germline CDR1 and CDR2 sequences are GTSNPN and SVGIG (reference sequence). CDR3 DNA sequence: TGTGCCTGGAGTGACGGGACAGGGGCCTACGAGCAGTACTTC. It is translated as CAWSDGTGAYEQYF.

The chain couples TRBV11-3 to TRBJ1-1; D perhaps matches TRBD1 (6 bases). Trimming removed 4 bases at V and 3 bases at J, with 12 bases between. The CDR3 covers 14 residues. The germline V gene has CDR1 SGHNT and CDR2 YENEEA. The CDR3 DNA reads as TGTGCCAGCAGCTCCAACAGGGTTGACACTGAAGCTTTCTTT. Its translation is CASSSNRVDTEAFF. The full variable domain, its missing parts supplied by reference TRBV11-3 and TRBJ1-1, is EAGVVQSPRYKIIEKKQPVAFWCNPISGHNTLYWYLQNLGQGPELLIRYENEEAVDDSQLPKDRFSAERLKGVDSTLKIQPAELGDSAVYLCASSSNRVDTEAFFGQGTRLTVV.

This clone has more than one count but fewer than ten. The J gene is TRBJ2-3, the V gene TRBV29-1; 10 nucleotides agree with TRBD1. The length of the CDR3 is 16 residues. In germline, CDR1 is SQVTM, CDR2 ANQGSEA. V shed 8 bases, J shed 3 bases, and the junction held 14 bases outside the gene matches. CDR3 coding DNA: TGCAGCCTCACGAGGGGACGGGACAGGGGTACAGATACGCAGTATTTT. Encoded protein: CSLTRGRDRGTDTQYF.

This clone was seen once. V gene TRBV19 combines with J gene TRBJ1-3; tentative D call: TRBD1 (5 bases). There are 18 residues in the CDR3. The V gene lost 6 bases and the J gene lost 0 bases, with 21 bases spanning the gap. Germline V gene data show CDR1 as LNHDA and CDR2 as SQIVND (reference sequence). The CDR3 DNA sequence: TGTGCCAGTAGCCGAGATGCGACAGTAGCCGCCTCTGGAAACACCATATATTTT. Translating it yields CASSRDATVAASGNTIYF.

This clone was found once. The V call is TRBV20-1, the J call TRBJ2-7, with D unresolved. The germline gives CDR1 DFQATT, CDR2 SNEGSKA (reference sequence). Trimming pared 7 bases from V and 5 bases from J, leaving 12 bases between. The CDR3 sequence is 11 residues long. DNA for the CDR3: TGCAGTGTTTCCCAGGTAGACGAGCAGTACTTC. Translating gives CSVSQVDEQYF.

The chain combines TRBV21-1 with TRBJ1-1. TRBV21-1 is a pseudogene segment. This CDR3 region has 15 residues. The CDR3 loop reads CASSKFRGRTTEAFF. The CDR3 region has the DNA TGTGCCAGCAGCAAATTTCGGGGAAGAACCACTGAAGCTTTCTTT.

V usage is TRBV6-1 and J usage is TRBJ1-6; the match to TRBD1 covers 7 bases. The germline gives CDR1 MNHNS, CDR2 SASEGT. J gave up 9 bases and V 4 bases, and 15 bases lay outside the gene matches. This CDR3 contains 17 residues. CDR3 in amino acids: CASSGNTGTALLSPLHF. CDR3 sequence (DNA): TGTGCCAGCAGTGGGAATACCGGGACAGCCTTACTTTCACCCCTCCACTTT.

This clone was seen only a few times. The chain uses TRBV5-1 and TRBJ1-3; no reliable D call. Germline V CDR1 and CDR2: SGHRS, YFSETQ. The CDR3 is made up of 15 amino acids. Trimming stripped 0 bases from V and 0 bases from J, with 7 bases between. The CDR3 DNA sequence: TGCGCCAGCAGCTTGGAAGGCGGCTCTGGAAACACCATATATTTT. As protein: CASSLEGGSGNTIYF.

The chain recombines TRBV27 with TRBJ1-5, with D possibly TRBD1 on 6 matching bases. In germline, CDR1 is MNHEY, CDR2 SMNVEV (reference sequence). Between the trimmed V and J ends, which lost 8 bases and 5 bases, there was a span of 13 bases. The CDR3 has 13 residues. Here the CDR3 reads CASRANRDQPQHF. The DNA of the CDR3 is TGTGCCAGCCGGGCTAACAGGGATCAGCCCCAGCATTTT.

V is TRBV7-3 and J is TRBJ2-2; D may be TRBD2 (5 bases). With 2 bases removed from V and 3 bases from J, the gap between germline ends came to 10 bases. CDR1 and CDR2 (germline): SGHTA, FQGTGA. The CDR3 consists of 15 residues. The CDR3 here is CASSLGRRDTGELFF. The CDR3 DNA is TGTGCCAGCAGCTTAGGGAGAAGAGACACCGGGGAGCTGTTTTTT.

This chain's CDR3 is CASGESGSRTGELFF. DNA of the CDR3: TGCGCCAGCGGCGAATCGGGGAGCCGCACCGGGGAGCTGTTTTTT. The V call is TRBV5-1, the J call TRBJ2-2; maybe TRBD2 (5 bases). The CDR3 is 15 amino acids. Germline V gene sequence: CDR1 SGHRS, CDR2 YFSETQ. The V and J ends lost 7 bases and 4 bases respectively, with 17 bases between them.

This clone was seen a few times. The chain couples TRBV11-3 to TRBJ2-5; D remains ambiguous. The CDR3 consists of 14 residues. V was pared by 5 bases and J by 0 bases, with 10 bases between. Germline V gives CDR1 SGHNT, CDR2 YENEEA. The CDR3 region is CASSDTGYQETQYF. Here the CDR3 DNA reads TGTGCCAGCAGCGATACCGGTTACCAAGAGACCCAGTACTTC.

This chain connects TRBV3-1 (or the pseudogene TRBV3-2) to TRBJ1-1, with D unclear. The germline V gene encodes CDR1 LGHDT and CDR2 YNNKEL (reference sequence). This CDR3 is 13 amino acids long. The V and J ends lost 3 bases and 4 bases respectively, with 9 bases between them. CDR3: CASSHGVSTEAFF. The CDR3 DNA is TGTGCCAGCAGCCACGGGGTAAGCACTGAAGCTTTCTTT.

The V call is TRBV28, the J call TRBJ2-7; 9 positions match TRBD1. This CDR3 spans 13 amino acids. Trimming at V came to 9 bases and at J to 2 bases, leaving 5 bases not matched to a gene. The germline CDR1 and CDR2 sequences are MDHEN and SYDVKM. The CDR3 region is CASSGTGTYEQYF. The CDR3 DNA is TGTGCCAGTTCCGGGACAGGGACCTACGAGCAGTACTTC.

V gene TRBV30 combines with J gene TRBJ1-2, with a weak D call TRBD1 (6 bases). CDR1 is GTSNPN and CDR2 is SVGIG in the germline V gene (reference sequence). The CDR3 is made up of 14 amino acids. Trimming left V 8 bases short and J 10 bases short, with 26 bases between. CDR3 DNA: TGTGCCAGGCTTCTCTCCGGGACATCCGCACACTACACCTTC. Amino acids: CARLLSGTSAHYTF. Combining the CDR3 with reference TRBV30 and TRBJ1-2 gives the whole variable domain SQTIHQWPATLVQPVGSPLSLECTVEGTSNPNLYWYRQAAGRGLQLLFYSVGIGQISSEVPQNLSASRPQDRQFILSSKKLLLSDSGFYLCARLLSGTSAHYTFGSGTRLTVV.

The CDR3 reads CATPVGGCFSKNIQYF. CDR3 nucleotide sequence: TGTGCCACCCCCGTGGGGGGGTGCTTTAGCAAAAACATTCAGTACTTC. The chain combines TRBV24-1 with TRBJ2-4, with 7 bases that match TRBD2. Per the germline V gene, CDR1 is KGHDR and CDR2 is SFDVKD. With V trimmed by 9 bases and J by 3 bases, 13 bases remained unmatched. The CDR3 extends over 16 amino acids.

The CDR3 protein is CASSEELDADTQYF. The DNA for the CDR3 is TGTGCCAGCAGTGAAGAGCTAGACGCAGATACGCAGTATTTT. V and J are TRBV2 and TRBJ2-3, with D unresolved. This CDR3 region has 14 residues. Germline values: CDR1 SNHLY, CDR2 FYNNEI. The germline V and J ends were trimmed by 1 base and 4 bases, with 9 bases remaining between them.

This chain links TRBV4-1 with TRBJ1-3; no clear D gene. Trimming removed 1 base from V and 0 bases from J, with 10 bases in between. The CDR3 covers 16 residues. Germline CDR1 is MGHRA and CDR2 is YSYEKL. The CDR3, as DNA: TGCGCCAGCAGCCAAGTGAGCTCTTACTCTGGAAACACCATATATTTT. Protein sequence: CASSQVSSYSGNTIYF.

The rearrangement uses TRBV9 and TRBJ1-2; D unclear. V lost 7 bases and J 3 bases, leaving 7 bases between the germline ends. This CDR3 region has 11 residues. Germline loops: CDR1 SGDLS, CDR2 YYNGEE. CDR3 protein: CASGRDYGYTF. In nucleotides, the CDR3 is TGTGCCAGCGGCCGGGACTATGGCTACACCTTC.

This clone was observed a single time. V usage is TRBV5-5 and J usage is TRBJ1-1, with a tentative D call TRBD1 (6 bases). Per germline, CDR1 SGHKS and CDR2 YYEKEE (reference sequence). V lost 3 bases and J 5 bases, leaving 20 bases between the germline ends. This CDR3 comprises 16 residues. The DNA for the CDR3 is TGTGCCAGCAGCTCAATCGACCCGGGGGGCTCGACTGAAGCTTTCTTT. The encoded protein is CASSSIDPGGSTEAFF.

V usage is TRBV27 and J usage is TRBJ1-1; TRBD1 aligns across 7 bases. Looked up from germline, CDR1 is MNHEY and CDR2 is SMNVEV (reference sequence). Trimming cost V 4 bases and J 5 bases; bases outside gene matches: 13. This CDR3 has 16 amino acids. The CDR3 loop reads CASSSRQGRGRTEAFF. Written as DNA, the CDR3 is TGTGCCAGCAGTTCCCGACAGGGAAGGGGGAGAACTGAAGCTTTCTTT.

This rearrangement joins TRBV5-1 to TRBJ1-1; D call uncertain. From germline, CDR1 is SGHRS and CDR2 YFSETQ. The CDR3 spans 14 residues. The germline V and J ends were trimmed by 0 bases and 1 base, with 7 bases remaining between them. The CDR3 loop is CASSLGEANTEAFF. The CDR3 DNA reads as TGCGCCAGCAGCTTGGGGGAGGCGAACACTGAAGCTTTCTTT.

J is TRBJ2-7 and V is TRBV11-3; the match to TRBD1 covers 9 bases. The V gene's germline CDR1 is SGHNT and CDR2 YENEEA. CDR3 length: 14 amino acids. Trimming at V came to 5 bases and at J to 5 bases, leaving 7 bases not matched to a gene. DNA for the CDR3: TGTGCCAGCAGCGTCCGGGACAGGGTACACGAGCAGTACTTC. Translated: CASSVRDRVHEQYF. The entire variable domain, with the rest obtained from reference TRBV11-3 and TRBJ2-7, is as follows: EAGVVQSPRYKIIEKKQPVAFWCNPISGHNTLYWYLQNLGQGPELLIRYENEEAVDDSQLPKDRFSAERLKGVDSTLKIQPAELGDSAVYLCASSVRDRVHEQYFGPGTRLTVT.

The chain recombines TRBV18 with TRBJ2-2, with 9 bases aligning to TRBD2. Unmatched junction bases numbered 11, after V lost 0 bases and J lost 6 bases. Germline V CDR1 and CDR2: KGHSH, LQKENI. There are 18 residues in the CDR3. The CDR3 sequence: CASSPPNPPRGGPGELFF. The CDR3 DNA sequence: TGTGCCAGCTCACCACCGAACCCCCCGCGGGGGGGCCCCGGGGAGCTGTTTTTT.

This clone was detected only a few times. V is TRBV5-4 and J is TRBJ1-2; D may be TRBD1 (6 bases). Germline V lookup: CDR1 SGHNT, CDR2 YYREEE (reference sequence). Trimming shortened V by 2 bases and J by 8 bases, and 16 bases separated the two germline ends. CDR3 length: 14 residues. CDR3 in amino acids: CASSFRGANKGYTF. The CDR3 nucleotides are TGTGCCAGCAGCTTCCGGGGGGCCAACAAGGGCTACACCTTC. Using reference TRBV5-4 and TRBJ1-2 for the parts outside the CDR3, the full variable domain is ETGVTQSPTHLIKTRGQQVTLRCSSQSGHNTVSWYQQALGQGPQFIFQYYREEENGRGNFPPRFSGLQFPNYSSELNVNALELDDSALYLCASSFRGANKGYTFGSGTRLTVV.

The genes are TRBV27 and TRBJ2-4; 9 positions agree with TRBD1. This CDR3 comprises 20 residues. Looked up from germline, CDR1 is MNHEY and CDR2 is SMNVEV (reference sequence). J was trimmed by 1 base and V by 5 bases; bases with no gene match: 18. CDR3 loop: CASSARGQGFSGVAKNIQYF. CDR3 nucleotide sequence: TGTGCCAGCAGTGCCCGGGGACAGGGTTTCTCTGGAGTGGCCAAAAACATTCAGTACTTC.

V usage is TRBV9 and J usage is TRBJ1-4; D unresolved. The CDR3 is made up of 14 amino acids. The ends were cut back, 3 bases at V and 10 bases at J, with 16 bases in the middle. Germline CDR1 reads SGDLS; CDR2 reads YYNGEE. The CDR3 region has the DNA TGTGCCAGCAGCGAGGAGTCAGTCCGGGGAAAACTGTTTTTT. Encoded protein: CASSEESVRGKLFF.

The CDR3 nucleotides are TGCAGCGTTGAGGGTAGCGGTAGCACAGATACGCAGTATTTT. Its translation: CSVEGSGSTDTQYF. The chain couples TRBV29-1 to TRBJ2-3; the D gene is possibly TRBD2 (6 bases). V was trimmed by 3 bases and J by 0 bases, leaving 10 bases between them. Per germline, CDR1 SQVTM and CDR2 ANQGSEA. The CDR3 has 14 amino acids.

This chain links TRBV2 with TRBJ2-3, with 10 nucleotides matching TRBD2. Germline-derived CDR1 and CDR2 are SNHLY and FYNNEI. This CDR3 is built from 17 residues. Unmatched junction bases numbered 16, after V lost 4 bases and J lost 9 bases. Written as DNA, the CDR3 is TGTGCCAGCAGTGCGGAGGGAAGCGGGGGGGCCTCAGCGACGCAGTATTTT. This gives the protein CASSAEGSGGASATQYF.

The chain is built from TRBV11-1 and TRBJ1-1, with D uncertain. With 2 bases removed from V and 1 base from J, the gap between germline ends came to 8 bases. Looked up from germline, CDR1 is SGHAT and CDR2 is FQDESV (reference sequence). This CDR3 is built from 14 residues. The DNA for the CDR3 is TGTGCCAGCAGCTTAATTAGAAAGAACACTGAAGCTTTCTTT. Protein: CASSLIRKNTEAFF.

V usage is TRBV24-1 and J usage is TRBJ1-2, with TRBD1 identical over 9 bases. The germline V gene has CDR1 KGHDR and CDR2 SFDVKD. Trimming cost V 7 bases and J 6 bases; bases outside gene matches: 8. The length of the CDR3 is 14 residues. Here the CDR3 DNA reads TGTGCCACCAGACCGGGACAGGGAGGGAATGGCTACACCTTC. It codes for CATRPGQGGNGYTF.

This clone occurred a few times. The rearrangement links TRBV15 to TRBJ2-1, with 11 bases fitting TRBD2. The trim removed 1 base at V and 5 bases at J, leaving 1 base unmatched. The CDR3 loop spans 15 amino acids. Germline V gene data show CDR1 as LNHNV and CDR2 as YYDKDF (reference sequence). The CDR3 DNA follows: TGTGCCACCAGCAGAGGACTAGCGGGGCACAATGAGCAGTTCTTC. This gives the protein CATSRGLAGHNEQFF. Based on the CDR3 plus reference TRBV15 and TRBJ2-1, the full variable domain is DAMVIQNPRYQVTQFGKPVTLSCSQTLNHNVMYWYQQKSSQAPKLLFHYYDKDFNNEADTPDNFQSRRPNTSFCFLDIRSPGLGDTAMYLCATSRGLAGHNEQFFGPGTRLTVL.